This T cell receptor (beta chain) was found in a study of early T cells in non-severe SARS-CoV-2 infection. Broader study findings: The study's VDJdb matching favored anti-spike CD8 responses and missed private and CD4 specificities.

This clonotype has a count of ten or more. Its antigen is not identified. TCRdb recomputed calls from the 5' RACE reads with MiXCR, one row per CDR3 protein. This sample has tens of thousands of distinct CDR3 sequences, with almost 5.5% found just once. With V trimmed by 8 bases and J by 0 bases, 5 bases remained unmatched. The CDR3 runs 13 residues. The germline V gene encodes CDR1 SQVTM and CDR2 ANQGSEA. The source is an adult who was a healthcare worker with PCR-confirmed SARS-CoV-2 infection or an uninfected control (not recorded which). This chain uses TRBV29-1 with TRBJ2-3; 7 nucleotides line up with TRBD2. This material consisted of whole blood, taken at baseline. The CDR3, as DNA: TGCAGCTTCAGCGGGGCCAGCACAGATACGCAGTATTTT. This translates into CSFSGASTDTQYF.